This T cell receptor (beta chain) was retrieved from a study of blood T cell repertoires in COVID-19. Study overall: The United States, Italy and Spain supplied acute and convalescent COVID-19 samples.

Some clones are missing from TCRdb's copy, which holds only in-frame ones; the method was immunoSEQ multiplex PCR. The sample records 220,000 or so clones, around 88% being singletons. Participants reported their clinical history, and cohort assignment relied on those reports. Trimming removed 0 bases from V and 5 bases from J, with 15 bases in between. The germline V gene encodes CDR1 SGHDT and CDR2 YYEEEE. The CDR3 totals 15 residues. What was sequenced was PBMCs or T cells enriched from blood (not recorded which). The chain combines TRBV5-6 with TRBJ2-7; D might be TRBD2 (5 bases). The clonotype originates from a woman aged 45-59 years with acute COVID-19. This chain's CDR3 is CASSLDSQEVDEQYF. As DNA, the CDR3 is TGTGCCAGCAGCTTGGATTCGCAGGAGGTCGACGAGCAGTACTTC.